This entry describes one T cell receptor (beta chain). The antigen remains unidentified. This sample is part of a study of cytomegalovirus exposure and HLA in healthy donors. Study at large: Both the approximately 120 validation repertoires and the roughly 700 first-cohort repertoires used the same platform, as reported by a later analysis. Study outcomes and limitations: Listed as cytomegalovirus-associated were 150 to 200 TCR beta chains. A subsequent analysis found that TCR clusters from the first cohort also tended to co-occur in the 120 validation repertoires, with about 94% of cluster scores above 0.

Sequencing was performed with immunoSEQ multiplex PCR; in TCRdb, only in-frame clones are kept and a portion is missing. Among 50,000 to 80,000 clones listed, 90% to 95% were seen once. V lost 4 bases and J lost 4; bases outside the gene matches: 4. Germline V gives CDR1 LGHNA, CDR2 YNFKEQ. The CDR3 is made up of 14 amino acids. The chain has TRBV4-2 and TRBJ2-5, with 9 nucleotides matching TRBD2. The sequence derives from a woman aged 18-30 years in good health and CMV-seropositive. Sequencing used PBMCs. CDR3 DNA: TGTGCCAGCAGCCCAGGGCGGGGGGGAGAGACCCAGTACTTC. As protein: CASSPGRGGETQYF.